This entry lists 21 T cell receptor beta chains sequenced from one sample in a study of blood T cell repertoires in COVID-19 (dated by TCRdb to the early 2020s). Libraries were made using the immunoSEQ multiplex PCR assay. TCRdb stores this immuneACCESS table with in-frame sequences only. Part of the clones is absent; in the studies checked, under half of the shortfall reflects unresolved V genes, and no reason is known for the rest. For this sample there are around 160,000 clones; roughly 88% appear just once. The ten largest clones represent about 2.5% of the sample. The material sequenced was peripheral blood. All receptors come from a man between 18 and 29 years old with acute or convalescent COVID-19.

This clone occurred once. The V and J genes are TRBV24-1 and TRBJ2-1; TRBD2 matches 8 bases. Germline V gives CDR1 KGHDR, CDR2 SFDVKD. V lost 4 bases, J lost 4 bases, and 20 bases stayed unmatched. This CDR3 spans 20 amino acids. Written as DNA, the CDR3 is TGTGCCACCAGTGACTCTCGCCCAGCGGGAGTGTGGTCGCGTTACAATGAGCAGTTCTTC. Protein sequence: CATSDSRPAGVWSRYNEQFF.

The chain links TRBV9 to TRBJ1-1; possibly TRBD1 for D (5 bases). CDR1 SGDLS and CDR2 YYNGEE come from the germline V gene. Trimming pared 1 base from V and 2 bases from J, leaving 18 bases between. This CDR3 contains 17 residues. The CDR3: CASSVSGGGVSNTEAFF. The CDR3 coding sequence is TGTGCCAGCAGCGTAAGTGGTGGGGGGGTCAGCAACACTGAAGCTTTCTTT. Full variable domain (missing parts from reference TRBV9 and TRBJ1-1): DSGVTQTPKHLITATGQRVTLRCSPRSGDLSVYWYQQSLDQGLQFLIQYYNGEERAKGNILERFSAQQFPDLHSELNLSSLELGDSALYFCASSVSGGGVSNTEAFFGQGTRLTVV.

The rearrangement links TRBV6-6 to TRBJ2-1; 13 nucleotides match TRBD2. V lost 6 bases, J lost 9 bases, and 8 bases stayed unmatched. Germline values: CDR1 MNHNY, CDR2 SVGAGI (reference sequence). This CDR3 comprises 15 residues. CDR3 loop: CASRPGLAGVGEQFF. CDR3 nucleotide sequence: TGTGCCAGCAGACCTGGACTAGCGGGAGTGGGTGAGCAGTTCTTC.

The chain joins TRBV5-5 to TRBJ2-7; TRBD2 is a possible D gene (6 bases). Germline CDR1 reads SGHKS; CDR2 reads YYEKEE (reference sequence). The CDR3 is made up of 15 amino acids. The V and J ends lost 4 bases and 4 bases respectively, with 18 bases between them. This CDR3 is CASSQFGRDFYEQYF. CDR3 DNA: TGTGCCAGCAGCCAGTTCGGGCGGGATTTTTACGAGCAGTACTTC.

A single count supports this clone. The V gene is TRBV4-2, the J gene TRBJ2-5; 16 nucleotides match TRBD2. Germline CDR1 and CDR2: LGHNA and YNFKEQ. The CDR3 spans 16 residues. V dropped 4 bases and J dropped 3; count of bases not matched to a gene: 2. CDR3 residues: CASSLGTSGGEETQYF. The CDR3 DNA reads as TGTGCCAGCAGCCTGGGGACTAGCGGGGGGGAAGAGACCCAGTACTTC.

This clone showed up just once. The CDR3 here is CAGSYTKGENYGYTF. The DNA of the CDR3 is TGTGCCGGAAGTTATACAAAAGGGGAAAACTATGGCTACACCTTC. This rearrangement joins TRBV6-6 to TRBJ1-2; D is possibly TRBD1 (5 bases). Trimming shortened V by 11 bases and J by 2 bases, and 21 bases separated the two germline ends. This CDR3 region has 15 residues. Germline CDR1 reads MNHNY; CDR2 reads SVGAGI (reference sequence).

The chain links TRBV24-1 to TRBJ1-1; D call uncertain. The CDR3 totals 13 residues. The germline CDR1 and CDR2 sequences are KGHDR and SFDVKD. The germline V and J ends were trimmed by 8 bases and 1 base, with 10 bases remaining between them. CDR3 loop: CATMASGNTEAFF. CDR3 DNA: TGTGCCACCATGGCCAGTGGGAACACTGAAGCTTTCTTT.

This chain uses TRBV6-5 with TRBJ1-2, with TRBD1 matching 7 bases. The CDR3 loop spans 13 amino acids. The ends lost 0 bases at V and 8 bases at J; junction bases unmatched: 3. Per the germline V gene, CDR1 is MNHEY and CDR2 is SVGAGI. DNA for the CDR3: TGTGCCAGCAGTTACTCGACAGGGCAAGGCTACACCTTC. Protein product: CASSYSTGQGYTF.

The chain links TRBV11-2 to TRBJ1-3; D gene ambiguous. This CDR3 comprises 12 residues. Germline assignment: CDR1 SGHAT and CDR2 FQNNGV. V dropped 5 bases and J dropped 2 bases, with 4 bases sitting between them. CDR3 DNA: TGTGCCAGCAGCCCTGCTGGAAACACCATATATTTT. Its translation is CASSPAGNTIYF.

The genes are TRBV11-3 and TRBJ2-7; tentatively, D is TRBD2 (7 bases). Germline V lookup: CDR1 SGHNT, CDR2 YENEEA. CDR3 size: 14 residues. Between the trimmed V and J ends, which lost 5 bases and 6 bases, there was a span of 17 bases. CDR3 loop: CASSPRGGATEQYF. The CDR3, as DNA: TGTGCCAGCAGCCCTAGAGGGGGGGCGACCGAGCAGTACTTC.

The chain's CDR3 is CATSDHSSQPQHF. The DNA of the CDR3 is TGTGCCACCAGTGATCATTCGAGTCAGCCCCAGCATTTT. V is TRBV24-1 and J is TRBJ1-5; unclear D gene. CDR1 and CDR2 (germline): KGHDR, SFDVKD. Trimming removed 3 bases from V and 6 bases from J, with 8 bases in between. The CDR3 runs to 13 residues.

The V and J genes are TRBV3-1 (or the pseudogene TRBV3-2) and TRBJ1-4; D unresolved. This CDR3 spans 12 amino acids. Germline V gene data show CDR1 as LGHDT and CDR2 as YNNKEL (reference sequence). V was trimmed by 4 bases and J by 8 bases, leaving 8 bases between them. DNA of the CDR3: TGTGCCAGCAGCCTTACGGGGGAAAAACTGTTTTTT. Translation: CASSLTGEKLFF.

The chain joins TRBV6-5 to TRBJ2-7, with 7 bases that match TRBD2. V shed 8 bases and J 1 base; nucleotides not matched to a gene: 5. This CDR3 contains 13 residues. CDR1 and CDR2 from the germline V gene are MNHEY and SVGAGI. The CDR3 protein is CASGRTSSYEQYF. Written as DNA, the CDR3 is TGTGCCAGCGGGAGGACTAGTTCCTACGAGCAGTACTTC.

This clone has just a few counts. The chain employs TRBV15 and TRBJ1-5; possibly TRBD1 for D (5 bases). The CDR3 is 12 residues long. V was pared by 4 bases and J by 16 bases, with 17 bases between. CDR1 is LNHNV, CDR2 YYDKDF, per germline (reference sequence). The CDR3 DNA reads as TGTGCCACCAGCATTTCTCCGGGGGTTAAACATTTT. Amino acids: CATSISPGVKHF.

The chain uses TRBV30 and TRBJ1-2, with TRBD1 identical over 12 bases. The V gene's germline CDR1 is GTSNPN and CDR2 SVGIG (reference sequence). The CDR3 is made up of 14 amino acids. V gave up 5 bases and J gave up 8 bases; unmatched junction bases: 9. CDR3 region: CAWLPGQGAGGYTF. DNA of the CDR3: TGTGCCTGGCTTCCGGGACAGGGGGCGGGAGGCTACACCTTC.

The chain recombines TRBV2 with TRBJ2-1; D perhaps matches TRBD2 (6 bases). V was trimmed by 5 bases and J by 0 bases, leaving 11 bases between them. Germline V CDR1 and CDR2: SNHLY, FYNNEI. The CDR3 runs to 15 residues. In DNA, the CDR3 is TGTGCCAGCAGTAGCCCGACTAGCTCCTACAATGAGCAGTTCTTC. Residues: CASSSPTSSYNEQFF.

The chain is built from TRBV11-3 and TRBJ2-3, with a tentative D call TRBD2 (6 bases). V shed 4 bases and J shed 0 bases, with 11 bases lying between them. This CDR3 comprises 15 residues. Germline V gene data show CDR1 as SGHNT and CDR2 as YENEEA. CDR3 sequence: CASSSGEVSTDTQYF. As DNA, the CDR3 is TGTGCCAGCAGCTCGGGGGAGGTTAGCACAGATACGCAGTATTTT.

This clone was observed a few times. The gene calls are TRBV5-1 and TRBJ2-1, with 8 bases fitting TRBD1. This CDR3 has 14 residues. Germline V gene lookup returns CDR1 SGHRS and CDR2 YFSETQ. V shed 7 bases, J shed 3 bases, and the junction held 6 bases outside the gene matches. As DNA, the CDR3 is TGCGCCAGCTCCCTGGGACAGGACTACAATGAGCAGTTCTTC. Its translation is CASSLGQDYNEQFF.

The count of this clone is one. This CDR3 is CASSYEGTNYGYTF. The CDR3 DNA sequence: TGTGCCAGCAGTTACGAAGGGACAAACTATGGCTACACCTTC. The chain couples TRBV6-5 to TRBJ1-2, with a possible D match to TRBD1 (6 bases). The CDR3 has 14 residues. Looked up from germline, CDR1 is MNHEY and CDR2 is SVGAGI. V lost 2 bases, J lost 2 bases, and 9 bases lay in between.

V gene TRBV9 combines with J gene TRBJ2-2, with TRBD2 identical over 9 bases. J lost 4 bases, V lost 0 bases, and 13 bases had no gene match. This CDR3 region has 19 residues. In germline, CDR1 is SGDLS, CDR2 YYNGEE. CDR3 sequence reads: CASSVGGASGVGTTGELFF. CDR3 nucleotide sequence: TGTGCCAGCAGCGTAGGAGGAGCTAGCGGGGTGGGAACCACCGGGGAGCTGTTTTTT.

The V call is TRBV2, the J call TRBJ1-2, with a tentative D call TRBD1 (5 bases). The length of the CDR3 is 13 residues. CDR1 is SNHLY, CDR2 FYNNEI, per germline. Trimming left V 6 bases short and J 7 bases short, with 15 bases between. CDR3 in amino acids: CASSGHPEGGYTF. The CDR3 DNA reads as TGTGCCAGCAGCGGACACCCGGAAGGTGGCTACACCTTC.